This TCR beta chain derives from a study of blood T cell repertoires in COVID-19. Study-wide context: Acute and convalescent COVID-19 samples came from the United States, Italy and Spain. The analysed material was cDNA or gDNA that came from T cells, B-cell-depleted T cells, or PBMCs.

In the authors' workflow: It was from reference gene primer amplification that nucleated cell counts were estimated. Assay used: immunoSEQ multiplex PCR; TCRdb lists only in-frame clones, some missing. D and trimming were read from the DNA, whereas the V and J calls and clone size are those reported in that table. The sample gives 220,000 or so clones, 89% of which show up once; about 6.5% is in the top ten. This CDR3 contains 17 residues. Germline V CDR1 and CDR2: SGHRS, YFSETQ. Trimming removed 3 bases from V and 3 bases from J; junction bases left unmatched: 7. Material: peripheral blood. The rearrangement joins TRBV5-1 to TRBJ2-7, with 15 bases matching TRBD2. This clonotype was obtained from a man aged 60 to 75 who had recovered from COVID-19. For the CDR3, the DNA is TGCGCCAGCAGCTCGGGACTAGCGGGAGGTAGGAGCTACGAGCAGTACTTC. Translated, it gives CASSSGLAGGRSYEQYF.